The 24 T cell receptor beta chains below were found in one sample sequenced in a study of T-cell reconstitution after alpha-beta-depleted transplantation in children. The library targeted TCRbeta and was prepared with unique molecular identifiers. TCRdb redid the calling of the PCR reads with MiXCR, one entry per CDR3 protein. This repertoire shows hundreds of thousands of distinct CDR3 sequences, roughly 13% found once; its top ten account for 0.75% to 0.85%. The material sequenced was PBMCs, taken before TCRalphabeta/CD19-depleted stem cell transplant. The receptors stem from a girl aged 2 to 10 with congenital amegakaryocytic thrombocytopenia, due to receive a stem cell transplant.

This clonotype was recorded a few times. This sequence joins TRBV6-5 and TRBJ1-4; D might be TRBD1 (5 bases). The CDR3 is 15 residues long. The germline V gene encodes CDR1 MNHEY and CDR2 SVGAGI. The germline V and J ends were trimmed by 0 bases and 8 bases, with 13 bases remaining between them. The CDR3 DNA follows: TGTGCCAGCAGTTACTCGAAGGGTCAGGGAGAAAAACTGTTTTTT. Protein: CASSYSKGQGEKLFF.

This clonotype has ten or more counts. The rearrangement links TRBV20-1 to TRBJ2-7; possible D gene TRBD2, 6 bases. V shed 5 bases and J shed 7 bases, with 30 bases lying between them. Looked up from germline, CDR1 is DFQATT and CDR2 is SNEGSKA (reference sequence). This CDR3 is built from 17 residues. The CDR3 DNA reads TGCAGTGCTCATTCGACAGCCAGAAACGAAGGACTATGGGAGCAGTACTTC. As protein: CSAHSTARNEGLWEQYF.

This clonotype was seen more than once but under ten times. The chain combines TRBV6-1 with TRBJ2-5; 9 bases fit TRBD1. Germline CDR1 MNHNS, CDR2 SASEGT. The CDR3 sequence is 15 residues long. The trim removed 3 bases at V and 6 bases at J, leaving 8 bases unmatched. The CDR3 here is CASSDRQGGRQTQYF. CDR3 bases: TGTGCCAGCAGTGACCGACAGGGGGGGAGACAGACCCAGTACTTC.

The gene calls are TRBV5-1 and TRBJ2-1; D gene unclear. The CDR3 length is 16 residues. CDR1 and CDR2 (germline): SGHRS, YFSETQ. The V end lost 2 bases, the J end lost 8 bases, and 20 bases lay between the germline ends. Here the CDR3 reads CASSFGSTVSLDEQFF. The CDR3 DNA is TGCGCCAGCAGCTTCGGTTCTACAGTCTCTTTGGATGAGCAGTTCTTC.

This clonotype was seen more than once but under ten times. V usage is TRBV4-1 and J usage is TRBJ1-1; D remains unclear. The germline V gene has CDR1 MGHRA and CDR2 YSYEKL. Trimming shortened V by 4 bases and J by 3 bases, and 9 bases separated the two germline ends. CDR3 length equals 13 residues. The chain's CDR3 is CASSPSDDTEAFF. The DNA of the CDR3 is TGCGCCAGCAGCCCCTCCGACGACACTGAAGCTTTCTTT.

This clonotype was recorded many times. This chain joins TRBV20-1 and TRBJ2-1, with 9 bases identical to TRBD2. V dropped 2 bases and J dropped 3; count of bases not matched to a gene: 5. Germline CDR1 reads DFQATT; CDR2 reads SNEGSKA (reference sequence). CDR3 size: 15 residues. The chain's CDR3 is CSARFGTSYYNEQFF. CDR3 DNA sequence: TGCAGTGCTAGATTTGGGACTAGCTACTACAATGAGCAGTTCTTC.

This rearrangement joins TRBV7-8 to TRBJ2-2; 11 nucleotides line up with TRBD1. V lost 1 base, J lost 7 bases, and 5 bases stayed unmatched. The V gene's germline CDR1 is SGHVS and CDR2 FQNEAQ. The CDR3 consists of 16 residues. CDR3 sequence (DNA): TGTGCCAGCAGCTTAGTGGACAGGGGGCGAGGCGGGGAGCTGTTTTTT. It yields the protein CASSLVDRGRGGELFF.

This clonotype was seen many times. The rearrangement joins TRBV28 to TRBJ1-1; 8 positions match TRBD1. CDR1 and CDR2 (germline): MDHEN, SYDVKM. V shed 3 bases, J shed 11 bases, and the junction held 5 bases outside the gene matches. The CDR3 is 12 residues long. CDR3 loop: CASSLTGEGAFF. The CDR3 DNA follows: TGTGCCAGCAGTTTGACAGGGGAGGGGGCTTTCTTT.

This clonotype was recorded a few times. The chain links TRBV19 to TRBJ1-1, with 7 positions matching TRBD1. CDR1 and CDR2 (germline): LNHDA, SQIVND (reference sequence). The CDR3 spans 15 residues. Trimming at V came to 5 bases and at J to 4 bases, leaving 10 bases not matched to a gene. The CDR3 loop is CASSPTGPGRTEAFF. CDR3 DNA: TGTGCCAGTAGTCCGACAGGGCCTGGGCGCACTGAAGCTTTCTTT.

The table lists this clonotype with many counts. V usage is TRBV12-3 or TRBV12-4 and J usage is TRBJ1-1, with 11 bases fitting TRBD1. This CDR3 has 15 amino acids. V gave up 7 bases and J gave up 2 bases; unmatched junction bases: 6. The CDR3 DNA follows: TGTGCCAGCACCAAGGGACAGGGGGGTAACACTGAAGCTTTCTTT. This codes for CASTKGQGGNTEAFF.

This clonotype was detected only a few times. The chain has TRBV14 and TRBJ2-2; no clear D. Per the germline V gene, CDR1 is SGHDN and CDR2 is FVKESK. The CDR3 totals 17 residues. Trimming left V 4 bases short and J 7 bases short, with 22 bases between. The CDR3 protein is CASSLKRSLYVSGELFF. DNA for the CDR3: TGTGCCAGCAGCCTGAAGAGGTCCCTCTATGTCAGCGGGGAGCTGTTTTTT.

This clonotype was seen many times. The CDR3 DNA follows: TGTGCCAGCAGATCATTAGGAAGTGGGGGACAAGAGACCCAGTACTTC. It translates to CASRSLGSGGQETQYF. The J gene is TRBJ2-5, the V gene TRBV11-2; either TRBD1 or TRBD2 may fit D (5 bases each). This CDR3 has 16 residues. The V end was cut by 6 bases, the J end by 2 bases, with 19 bases between. CDR1 and CDR2 from the germline V gene are SGHAT and FQNNGV.

There are a few counts of this clonotype. V gene TRBV5-1 combines with J gene TRBJ2-2; the D is unclear. CDR1 SGHRS and CDR2 YFSETQ come from the germline V gene. The CDR3 is 17 residues long. The V and J ends lost 0 bases and 3 bases respectively, with 15 bases between them. This CDR3 is CASSLEPPRSYTGELFF. CDR3 nucleotides: TGCGCCAGCAGCTTGGAACCCCCTCGCAGCTACACCGGGGAGCTGTTTTTT.

This clonotype was picked up many times. The chain combines TRBV5-1 with TRBJ2-7, with D perhaps matching TRBD2 (5 bases). Per the germline V gene, CDR1 is SGHRS and CDR2 is YFSETQ. V lost 4 bases and J 2 bases, leaving 19 bases between the germline ends. This CDR3 is 16 amino acids long. The CDR3 DNA sequence: TGCGCCAGCAGCGAATCCGCCTTGGGAGCTACCTACGAGCAGTACTTC. It yields the protein CASSESALGATYEQYF.

Many counts were recorded for this clonotype. V is TRBV29-1 and J is TRBJ2-1; possibly TRBD1 for D (5 bases). The CDR3 has 16 amino acids. Germline V CDR1 and CDR2: SQVTM, ANQGSEA. Trimming stripped 5 bases from V and 10 bases from J, with 27 bases between. CDR3 sequence: CSVLGGVRGPAWEQFF. CDR3 nucleotide sequence: TGCAGCGTTTTAGGTGGGGTTAGGGGCCCGGCGTGGGAGCAGTTCTTC.

The J gene is TRBJ2-6, the V gene TRBV6-1; D is uncertain. Germline CDR1 reads MNHNS; CDR2 reads SASEGT. Trimming left V 6 bases short and J 0 bases short, with 6 bases between. The CDR3 extends over 14 amino acids. CDR3 coding DNA: TGTGCCAGCAGGCAGGACTCTGGGGCCAACGTCCTGACTTTC. Translated: CASRQDSGANVLTF.

The J gene is TRBJ1-6, the V gene TRBV9, with D possibly being TRBD1 (6 bases). The CDR3 consists of 15 residues. Trimming shortened V by 0 bases and J by 7 bases, and 11 bases separated the two germline ends. The germline CDR1 and CDR2 sequences are SGDLS and YYNGEE. CDR3 amino acids: CASSVDSGGNSPLHF. Here the CDR3 DNA reads TGTGCCAGCAGCGTAGATTCGGGGGGCAATTCACCCCTCCACTTT.

The chain couples TRBV6-7 to TRBJ2-3, with 12 bases lining up with TRBD2. TRBV6-7 carries the ORF label, with uncertain function. The V gene end was trimmed by 4 bases and the J gene end by 5 bases; junction bases not matched to a gene: 13. CDR3 length: 18 residues. The CDR3 bases are TGTGCCAGCAGTTCTCGACTAGCGGGAGTTCGGTTGGGAGATACGCAGTATTTT. This translates into CASSSRLAGVRLGDTQYF.

The CDR3 bases are TGCAGTGCTAACCGGCCGGGAGGGACTTCCTACGAGCAGTACTTC. Protein: CSANRPGGTSYEQYF. This chain links TRBV20-1 with TRBJ2-7, with TRBD2 identical over 8 bases. This CDR3 contains 15 residues. The ends lost 4 bases at V and 1 base at J; junction bases unmatched: 9. Germline V gene data show CDR1 as DFQATT and CDR2 as SNEGSKA (reference sequence).

This clonotype was found once. This chain joins TRBV7-2 and TRBJ2-5; no clear D. The CDR3 consists of 13 residues. Germline-derived CDR1 and CDR2 are SGHTA and FQGNSA. V lost 3 bases, J lost 3 bases, and 8 bases lay in between. The CDR3 DNA sequence: TGTGCCAGCAGCTTTCTACGGAAAGAGACCCAGTACTTC. It translates to CASSFLRKETQYF.

The sample holds a few counts of this clonotype. The chain has TRBV12-3 or TRBV12-4 and TRBJ2-1, with 14 bases matching TRBD2. After removal of 11 bases from V and 2 bases from J, the junction contained 17 bases not matched to a gene. The CDR3 is 19 residues long. CDR3 coding DNA: TGTGCCTTCTGTAGCCCCGGGACTAGCGGGAGTAGCGCCTACAATGAGCAGTTCTTC. Translating it yields CAFCSPGTSGSSAYNEQFF.

This clonotype was detected ten times or more. The rearrangement uses TRBV5-5 and TRBJ1-1; D may be TRBD1 (5 bases). Trimming shortened V by 4 bases and J by 4 bases, and 11 bases separated the two germline ends. The germline V gene encodes CDR1 SGHKS and CDR2 YYEKEE (reference sequence). This CDR3 has 13 residues. The CDR3 is CASSRGVITEAFF. CDR3 DNA sequence: TGTGCCAGCAGCCGGGGGGTGATCACTGAAGCTTTCTTT.

In its sample, this clonotype was seen a few times. The chain employs TRBV5-1 and TRBJ2-5; no definite D call. Trimming pared 4 bases from V and 2 bases from J, leaving 12 bases between. This CDR3 is 14 amino acids long. The germline V gene has CDR1 SGHRS and CDR2 YFSETQ. The CDR3 region is CASSPSRLQETQYF. Here the CDR3 DNA reads TGCGCCAGCAGCCCCTCGAGGTTGCAAGAGACCCAGTACTTC.

This clonotype was detected ten times or more. This chain joins TRBV6-1 and TRBJ1-1, with no clear D. Germline CDR1 reads MNHNS; CDR2 reads SASEGT. The CDR3 runs 16 residues. Deletions cut 3 bases from V and 0 bases from J, with 14 bases between. CDR3 protein: CASSDERRVMNTEAFF. The DNA for the CDR3 is TGTGCCAGCAGTGATGAAAGGAGGGTCATGAACACTGAAGCTTTCTTT.